These 5 T cell receptor beta chains were all obtained from the same sample, sequenced in a study of blood T cell repertoires in COVID-19. TCRdb's copy holds only in-frame clones and misses some; the assay was immunoSEQ multiplex PCR. The repertoire consists of some 160,000 clones, with more than 75% occurring once and the leading ten covering less than 4.5%. Sequencing was done on a sample of peripheral blood. All receptors come from a man in his 60s with acute or convalescent COVID-19.

CDR3: CASSPTSGSLGQYF. The CDR3 region has the DNA TGCGCCAGCAGCCCCACTAGCGGGTCCTTGGGGCAGTACTTC. The chain combines TRBV10-2 with TRBJ2-7, with 9 bases that match TRBD2. The CDR3 spans 14 residues. CDR1 is WSHSY and CDR2 is SAAADI in the germline V gene. V lost 6 bases to trimming and J lost 9 bases; unmatched junction nucleotides: 12.

This clone has just a few counts. This chain connects TRBV7-9 to TRBJ1-2; 7 nucleotides match TRBD1. CDR3 length: 14 residues. Germline loops: CDR1 SEHNR, CDR2 FQNEAQ (reference sequence). J was trimmed by 6 bases and V by 4 bases; bases with no gene match: 8. CDR3 sequence reads: CASSSLTGDHGYTF. The CDR3 bases are TGTGCCAGCAGCTCCCTAACAGGGGATCATGGCTACACCTTC.

The V call is TRBV10-3, the J call TRBJ1-2; TRBD1 matches 8 bases. CDR1 ENHRY and CDR2 SYGVKD come from the germline V gene. With V trimmed by 3 bases and J by 8 bases, 8 bases remained unmatched. This CDR3 comprises 14 residues. The CDR3 DNA follows: TGTGCCATCAGTGATCTCGACAGGGGTGGCGGCTACACCTTC. Translation gives CAISDLDRGGGYTF.

The chain joins TRBV6-6 to TRBJ2-7, with D possibly TRBD2 on 6 matching bases. The germline V gene has CDR1 MNHNY and CDR2 SVGAGI (reference sequence). Trimming took off 6 bases at V and 0 bases at J, with 9 bases between the two ends. The CDR3 has 13 residues. The CDR3 sequence is CASRVADSYEQYF. The CDR3 DNA follows: TGTGCCAGCAGGGTAGCGGACTCCTACGAGCAGTACTTC.

V and J are TRBV30 and TRBJ2-7; TRBD1 agrees at 9 bases. The CDR3 runs to 11 residues. Germline-derived CDR1 and CDR2 are GTSNPN and SVGIG (reference sequence). The DNA for the CDR3 is TGTTCATGCGGGACAGGGCACGAGCAGTACTTC. This sequence encodes CSCGTGHEQYF.